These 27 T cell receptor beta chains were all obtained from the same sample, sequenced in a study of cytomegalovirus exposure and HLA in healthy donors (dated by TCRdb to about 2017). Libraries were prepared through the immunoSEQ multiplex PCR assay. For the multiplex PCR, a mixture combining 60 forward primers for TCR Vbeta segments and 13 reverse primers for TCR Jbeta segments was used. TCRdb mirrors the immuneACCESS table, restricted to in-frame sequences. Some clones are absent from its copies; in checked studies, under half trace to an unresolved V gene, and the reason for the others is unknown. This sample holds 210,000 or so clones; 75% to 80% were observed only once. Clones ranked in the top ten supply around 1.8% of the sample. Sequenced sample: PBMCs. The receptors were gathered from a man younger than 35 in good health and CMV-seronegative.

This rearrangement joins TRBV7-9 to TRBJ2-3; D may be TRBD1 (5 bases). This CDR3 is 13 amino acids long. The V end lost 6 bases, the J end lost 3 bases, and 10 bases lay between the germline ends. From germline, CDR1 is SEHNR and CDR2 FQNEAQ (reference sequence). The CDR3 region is CASRPDRTDTQYF. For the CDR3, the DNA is TGTGCCAGCAGACCCGACAGAACAGATACGCAGTATTTT.

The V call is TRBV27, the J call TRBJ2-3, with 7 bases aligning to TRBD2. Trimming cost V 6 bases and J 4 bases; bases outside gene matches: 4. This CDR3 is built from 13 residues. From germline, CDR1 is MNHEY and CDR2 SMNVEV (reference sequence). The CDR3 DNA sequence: TGTGCCAGCAGCTGGGGGGGGGCAGATACGCAGTATTTT. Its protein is CASSWGGADTQYF.

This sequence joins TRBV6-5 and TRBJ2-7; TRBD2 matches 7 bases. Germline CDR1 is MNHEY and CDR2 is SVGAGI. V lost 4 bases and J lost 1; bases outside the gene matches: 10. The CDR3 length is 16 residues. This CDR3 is CASSSLRAGDSYEQYF. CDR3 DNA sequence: TGTGCCAGCAGTTCGCTAAGGGCGGGGGATTCCTACGAGCAGTACTTC.

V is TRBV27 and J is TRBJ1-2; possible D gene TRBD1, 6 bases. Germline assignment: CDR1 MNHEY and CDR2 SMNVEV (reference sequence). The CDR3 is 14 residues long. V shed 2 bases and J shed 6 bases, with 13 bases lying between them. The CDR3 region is CASSLGGAHDGYTF. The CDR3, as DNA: TGTGCCAGCAGTTTAGGGGGGGCGCACGATGGCTACACCTTC.

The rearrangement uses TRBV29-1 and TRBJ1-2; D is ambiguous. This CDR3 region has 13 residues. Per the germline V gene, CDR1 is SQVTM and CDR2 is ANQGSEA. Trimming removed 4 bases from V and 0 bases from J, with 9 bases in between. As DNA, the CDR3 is TGCAGCGTTGCCCGGACTACTAACTATGGCTACACCTTC. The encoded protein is CSVARTTNYGYTF.

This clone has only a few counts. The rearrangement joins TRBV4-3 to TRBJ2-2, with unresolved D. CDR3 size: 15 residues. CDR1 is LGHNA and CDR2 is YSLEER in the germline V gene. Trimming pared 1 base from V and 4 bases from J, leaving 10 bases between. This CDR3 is CASSQVRALTGELFF. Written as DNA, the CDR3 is TGCGCCAGCAGCCAAGTAAGAGCTCTCACCGGGGAGCTGTTTTTT.

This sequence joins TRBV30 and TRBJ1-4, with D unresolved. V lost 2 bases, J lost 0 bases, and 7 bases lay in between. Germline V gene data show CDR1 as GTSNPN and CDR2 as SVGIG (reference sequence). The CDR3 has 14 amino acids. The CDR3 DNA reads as TGTGCCTGGAGTAGAGCGGCAACTAATGAAAAACTGTTTTTT. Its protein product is CAWSRAATNEKLFF.

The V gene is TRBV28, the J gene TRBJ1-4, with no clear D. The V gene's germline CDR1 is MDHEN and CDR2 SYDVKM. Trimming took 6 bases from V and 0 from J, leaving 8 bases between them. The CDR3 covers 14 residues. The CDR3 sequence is CASSYGATNEKLFF. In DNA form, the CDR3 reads TGTGCCAGCAGCTACGGAGCAACTAATGAAAAACTGTTTTTT.

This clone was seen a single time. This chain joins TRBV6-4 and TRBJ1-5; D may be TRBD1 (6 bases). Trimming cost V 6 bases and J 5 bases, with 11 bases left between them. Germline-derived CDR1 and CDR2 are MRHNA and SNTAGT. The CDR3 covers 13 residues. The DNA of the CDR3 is TGTGCCAGCAGCCGGGACATATATCAGCCCCAGCATTTT. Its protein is CASSRDIYQPQHF.

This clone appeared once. CDR3 loop: CASRAGQNTGELFF. CDR3 DNA sequence: TGTGCCAGCAGGGCCGGACAGAACACCGGGGAGCTGTTTTTT. The J gene is TRBJ2-2, the V gene TRBV6-6; a weak D match, TRBD1 (5 bases). Germline V gene sequence: CDR1 MNHNY, CDR2 SVGAGI (reference sequence). V gave up 6 bases and J gave up 1 base, with 9 bases separating them. The CDR3 has 14 amino acids.

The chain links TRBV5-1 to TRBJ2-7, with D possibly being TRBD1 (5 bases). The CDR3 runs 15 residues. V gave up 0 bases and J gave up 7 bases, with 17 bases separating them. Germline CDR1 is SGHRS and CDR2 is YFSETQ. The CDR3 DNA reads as TGCGCCAGCAGCTTGGGACATACGCAGGGAAGGGAGCAGTACTTC. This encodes CASSLGHTQGREQYF.

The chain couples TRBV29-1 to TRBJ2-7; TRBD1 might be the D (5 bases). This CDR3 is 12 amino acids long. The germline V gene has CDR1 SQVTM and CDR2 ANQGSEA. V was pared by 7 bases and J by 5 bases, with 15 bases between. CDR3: CSAFVGADEQYF. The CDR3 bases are TGCAGCGCCTTTGTAGGGGCTGACGAGCAGTACTTC.

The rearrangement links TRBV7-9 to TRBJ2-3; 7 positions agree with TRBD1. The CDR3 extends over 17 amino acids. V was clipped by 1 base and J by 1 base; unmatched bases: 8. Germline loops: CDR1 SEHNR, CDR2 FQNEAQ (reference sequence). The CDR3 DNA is TGTGCCAGCAGCTTAGGACAGGGACCACCACGCACAGATACGCAGTATTTT. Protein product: CASSLGQGPPRTDTQYF.

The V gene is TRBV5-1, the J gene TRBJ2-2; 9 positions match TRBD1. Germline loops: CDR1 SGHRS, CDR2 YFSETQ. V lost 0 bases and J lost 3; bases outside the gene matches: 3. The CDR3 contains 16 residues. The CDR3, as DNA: TGCGCCAGCAGCTTGGGGACAGGGGTGGACACCGGGGAGCTGTTTTTT. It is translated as CASSLGTGVDTGELFF.

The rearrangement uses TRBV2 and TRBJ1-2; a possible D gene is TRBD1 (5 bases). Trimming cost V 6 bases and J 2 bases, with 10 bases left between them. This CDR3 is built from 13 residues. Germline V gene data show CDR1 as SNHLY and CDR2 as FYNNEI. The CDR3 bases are TGTGCCAGCAGCCAAGGGGTCAACTATGGCTACACCTTC. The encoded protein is CASSQGVNYGYTF.

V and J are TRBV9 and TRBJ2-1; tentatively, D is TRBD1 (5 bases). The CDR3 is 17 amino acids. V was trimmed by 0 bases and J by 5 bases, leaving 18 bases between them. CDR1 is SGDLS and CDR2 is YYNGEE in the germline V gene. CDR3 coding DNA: TGTGCCAGCAGCGTAGCTTCATGGGGCAGCCCTAACAATGAGCAGTTCTTC. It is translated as CASSVASWGSPNNEQFF.

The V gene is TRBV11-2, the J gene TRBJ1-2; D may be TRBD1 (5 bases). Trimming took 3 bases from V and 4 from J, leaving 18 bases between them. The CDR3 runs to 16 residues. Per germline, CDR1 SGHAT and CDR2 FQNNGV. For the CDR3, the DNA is TGTGCCAGCAGCTTCAAGGAGGAGGGTAGGGGCTATGGCTACACCTTC. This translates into CASSFKEEGRGYGYTF.

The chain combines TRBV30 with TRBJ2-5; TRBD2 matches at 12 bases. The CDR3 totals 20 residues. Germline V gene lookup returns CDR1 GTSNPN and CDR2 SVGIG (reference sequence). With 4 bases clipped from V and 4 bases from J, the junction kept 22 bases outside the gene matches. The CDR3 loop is CAWTNGWLAGGPNSVETQYF. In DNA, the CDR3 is TGTGCCTGGACCAACGGTTGGCTAGCGGGAGGGCCAAATTCTGTAGAGACCCAGTACTTC.

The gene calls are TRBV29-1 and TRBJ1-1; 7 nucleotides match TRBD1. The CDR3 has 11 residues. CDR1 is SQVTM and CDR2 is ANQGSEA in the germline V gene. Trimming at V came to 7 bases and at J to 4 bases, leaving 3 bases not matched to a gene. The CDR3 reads CSAGQATEAFF. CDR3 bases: TGCAGCGCAGGACAGGCCACTGAAGCTTTCTTT.

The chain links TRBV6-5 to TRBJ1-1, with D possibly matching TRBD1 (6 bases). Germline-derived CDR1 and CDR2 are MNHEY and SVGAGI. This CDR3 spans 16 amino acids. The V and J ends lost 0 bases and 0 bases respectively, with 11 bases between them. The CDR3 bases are TGTGCCAGCAGTTACTCGCGGGGGGCGCTGAACACTGAAGCTTTCTTT. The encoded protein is CASSYSRGALNTEAFF.

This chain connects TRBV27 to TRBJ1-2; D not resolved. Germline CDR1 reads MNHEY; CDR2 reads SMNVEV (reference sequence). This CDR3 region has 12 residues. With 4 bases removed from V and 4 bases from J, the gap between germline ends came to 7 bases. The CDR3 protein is CASSYSGYGYTF. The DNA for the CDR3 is TGTGCCAGCAGTTACAGCGGCTATGGCTACACCTTC.

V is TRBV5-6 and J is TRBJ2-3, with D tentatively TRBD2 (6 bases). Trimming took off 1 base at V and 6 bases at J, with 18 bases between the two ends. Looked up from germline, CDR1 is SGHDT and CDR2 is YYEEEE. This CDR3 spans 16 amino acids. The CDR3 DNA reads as TGTGCCAGCAGCTTGTTTGGCGGGGTTGGCTTTGATACGCAGTATTTT. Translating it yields CASSLFGGVGFDTQYF.

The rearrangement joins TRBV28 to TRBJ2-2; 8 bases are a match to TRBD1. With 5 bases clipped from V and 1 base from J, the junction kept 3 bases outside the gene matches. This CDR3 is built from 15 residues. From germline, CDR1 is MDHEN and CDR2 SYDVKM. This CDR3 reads CASSVDRGNTGELFF. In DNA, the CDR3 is TGTGCCAGCAGTGTCGACAGGGGGAACACCGGGGAGCTGTTTTTT. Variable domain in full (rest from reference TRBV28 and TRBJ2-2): DVKVTQSSRYLVKRTGEKVFLECVQDMDHENMFWYRQDPGLGLRLIYFSYDVKMKEKGDIPEGYSVSREKKERFSLILESASTNQTSMYLCASSVDRGNTGELFFGEGSRLTVL.

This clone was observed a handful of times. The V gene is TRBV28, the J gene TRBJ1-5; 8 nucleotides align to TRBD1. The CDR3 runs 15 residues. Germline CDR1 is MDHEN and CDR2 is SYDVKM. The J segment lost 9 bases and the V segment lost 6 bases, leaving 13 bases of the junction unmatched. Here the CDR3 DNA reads TGTGCCAGCAGCCAACCGGGACAGGCCATCCGGCCCCAGCATTTT. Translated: CASSQPGQAIRPQHF.

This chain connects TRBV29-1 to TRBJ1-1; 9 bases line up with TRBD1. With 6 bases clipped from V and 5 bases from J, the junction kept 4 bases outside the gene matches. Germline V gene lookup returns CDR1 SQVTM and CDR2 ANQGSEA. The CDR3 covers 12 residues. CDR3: CSVGGQGTEAFF. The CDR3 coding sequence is TGCAGCGTGGGAGGACAGGGGACTGAAGCTTTCTTT.

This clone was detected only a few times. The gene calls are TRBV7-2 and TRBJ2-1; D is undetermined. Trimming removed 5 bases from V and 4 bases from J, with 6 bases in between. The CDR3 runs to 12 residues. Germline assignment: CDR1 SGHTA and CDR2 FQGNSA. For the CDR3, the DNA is TGTGCCAGCAGCAACATTTACAATGAGCAGTTCTTC. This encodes CASSNIYNEQFF.

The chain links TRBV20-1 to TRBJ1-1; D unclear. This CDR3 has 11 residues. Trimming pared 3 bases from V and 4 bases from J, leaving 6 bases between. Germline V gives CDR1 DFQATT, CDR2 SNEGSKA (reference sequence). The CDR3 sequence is CSASPGTEAFF. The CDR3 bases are TGCAGTGCTAGTCCGGGCACTGAAGCTTTCTTT.